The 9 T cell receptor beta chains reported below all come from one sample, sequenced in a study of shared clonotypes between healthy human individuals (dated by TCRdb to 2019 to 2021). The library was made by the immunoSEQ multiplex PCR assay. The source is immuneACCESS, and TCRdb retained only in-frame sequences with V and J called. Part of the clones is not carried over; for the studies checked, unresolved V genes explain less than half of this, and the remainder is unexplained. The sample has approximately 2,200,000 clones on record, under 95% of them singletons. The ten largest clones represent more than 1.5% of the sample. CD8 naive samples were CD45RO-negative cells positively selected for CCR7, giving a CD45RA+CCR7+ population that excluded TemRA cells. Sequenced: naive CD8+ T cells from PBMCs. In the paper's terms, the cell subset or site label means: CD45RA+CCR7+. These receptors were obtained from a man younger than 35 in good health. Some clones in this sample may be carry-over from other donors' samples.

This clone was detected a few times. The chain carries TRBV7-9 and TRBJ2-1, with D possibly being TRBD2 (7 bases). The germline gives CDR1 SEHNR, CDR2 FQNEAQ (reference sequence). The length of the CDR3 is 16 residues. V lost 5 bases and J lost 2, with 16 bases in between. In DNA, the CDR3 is TGTGCCAGCAGCCACCGCCAGGGGAGGGCCTACAATGAGCAGTTCTTC. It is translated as CASSHRQGRAYNEQFF.

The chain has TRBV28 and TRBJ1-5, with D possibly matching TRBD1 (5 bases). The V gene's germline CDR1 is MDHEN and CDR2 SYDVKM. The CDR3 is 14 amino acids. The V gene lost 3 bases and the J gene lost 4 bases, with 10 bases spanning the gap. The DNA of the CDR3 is TGTGCCAGCAGTTTGAGGTCAGGGAATCAGCCCCAGCATTTT. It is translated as CASSLRSGNQPQHF.

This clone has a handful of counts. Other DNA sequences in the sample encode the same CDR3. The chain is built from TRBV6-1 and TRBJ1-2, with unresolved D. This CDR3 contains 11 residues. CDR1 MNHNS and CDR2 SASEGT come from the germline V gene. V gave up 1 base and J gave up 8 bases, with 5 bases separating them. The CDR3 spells CASSEGGGYTF. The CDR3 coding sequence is TGTGCCAGCAGTGAAGGCGGCGGCTACACCTTC.

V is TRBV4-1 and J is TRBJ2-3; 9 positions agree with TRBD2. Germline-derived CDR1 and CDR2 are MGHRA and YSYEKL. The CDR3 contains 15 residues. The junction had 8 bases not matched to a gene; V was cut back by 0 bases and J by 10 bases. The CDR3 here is CASSQDRLAGSPQYF. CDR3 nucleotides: TGCGCCAGCAGCCAAGATCGGCTAGCGGGAAGCCCGCAGTATTTT.

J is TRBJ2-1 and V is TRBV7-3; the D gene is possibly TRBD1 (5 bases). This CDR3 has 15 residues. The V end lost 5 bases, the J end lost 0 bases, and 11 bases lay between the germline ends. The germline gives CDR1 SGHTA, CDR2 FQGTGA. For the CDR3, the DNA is TGTGCCAGCAGCGAAGCAGGGAACTCCTACAATGAGCAGTTCTTC. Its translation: CASSEAGNSYNEQFF. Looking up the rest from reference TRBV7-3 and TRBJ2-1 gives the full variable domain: GAGVSQTPSNKVTEKGKYVELRCDPISGHTALYWYRQSLGQGPEFLIYFQGTGAADDSGLPNDRFFAVRPEGSVSTLKIQRTERGDSAVYLCASSEAGNSYNEQFFGPGTRLTVL.

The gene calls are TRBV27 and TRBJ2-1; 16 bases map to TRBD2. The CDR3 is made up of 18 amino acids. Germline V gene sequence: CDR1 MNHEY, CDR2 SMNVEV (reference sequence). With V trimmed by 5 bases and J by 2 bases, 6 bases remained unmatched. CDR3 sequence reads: CASSAGLAGGTTYNEQFF. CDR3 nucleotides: TGTGCCAGCAGTGCGGGACTAGCGGGAGGGACCACCTACAATGAGCAGTTCTTC.

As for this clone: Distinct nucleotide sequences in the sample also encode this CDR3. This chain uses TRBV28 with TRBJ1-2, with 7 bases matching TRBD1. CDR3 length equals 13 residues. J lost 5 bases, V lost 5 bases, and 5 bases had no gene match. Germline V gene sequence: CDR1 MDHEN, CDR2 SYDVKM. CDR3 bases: TGTGCCAGCAGTCCCAGGGGGTTATATGGCTACACCTTC. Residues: CASSPRGLYGYTF.

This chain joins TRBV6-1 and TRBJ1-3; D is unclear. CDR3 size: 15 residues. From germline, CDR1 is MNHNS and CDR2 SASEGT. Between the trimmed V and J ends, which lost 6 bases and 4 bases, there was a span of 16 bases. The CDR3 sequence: CASRADKLYGNTIYF. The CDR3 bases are TGTGCCAGCAGGGCTGACAAGTTATACGGAAACACCATATATTTT.

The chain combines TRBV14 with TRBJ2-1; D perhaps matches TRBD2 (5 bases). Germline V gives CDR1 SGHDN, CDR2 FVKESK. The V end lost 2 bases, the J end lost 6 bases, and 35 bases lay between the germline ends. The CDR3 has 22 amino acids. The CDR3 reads CASSQNIPIRAGLWVVSNEQFF. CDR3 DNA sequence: TGTGCCAGCAGCCAAAACATCCCGATTAGGGCCGGACTGTGGGTGGTCTCCAATGAGCAGTTCTTC.